Described below is a single TCR beta chain sequence and its context. Its antigen is unknown. No much larger clone is present one base from it, and per-base qualities are unavailable. As encoded in the germline V gene, CDR1 is LGHNA while CDR2 is YNFKEQ. Measured from the cysteine to the phenylalanine, the CDR3 is 15 residues long. This entry keeps only the CDR3 DNA: 45 bases, framed from base 1. V ends up 4 bases short and J 4 bases short, with an unmatched junction base count of 7. The data stem from a study of cytomegalovirus exposure and HLA in healthy donors (TCRdb year 2017). Notes on the research overall: An earlier analysis of some 600 of the donors reported about 280 Gb of sequence data and 95 million to 130 million unique TCR beta sequences obtained from around 180 million T cells. All discovery cohort repertoires had been generated on a single sequencing platform. A later genetic analysis used genome-wide SNP genotypes for about 60% of the roughly 670 donors, treating that subset as a discovery cohort. Besides the first cohort of 550 to 750 subjects, a separate validation cohort made up of around 120 different subjects was used. Roughly 310 gigabases of sequencing data and tens of millions of unique TCR sequences were included in an early release covering about 700 HLA-typed donors. The study used immunosequencing to profile the T cell repertoires of under 700 subjects and linked those repertoires to cytomegalovirus serostatus. The aim of the study was to test whether cataloging public T cell receptors could identify signatures of past pathogen exposure. Donor age, sex, ethnicity and CMV serostatus were compiled alongside the repertoire data. The number of typed donors differed by locus: roughly 629-640 for A, B, C, DRB1 and DQB1; roughly 510 for DQA1; around 610 for DPA1; and roughly 470 for DPB1. An earlier analysis of several hundred of the donors used high-throughput TCR beta sequencing to judge whether each TCR beta V gene segment behaved as functional or pseudogenic. A later analysis re-examined previously published TCR beta repertoires from several hundred donors and added high-resolution HLA genotyping to investigate patterns of TCR occurrence. Five DR-DQ haplotypes were treated as single units for association and clustering because of strong linkage in the cohort. To predict cytomegalovirus infection status, the study combined high-throughput TCR immunosequencing, statistical association of individual TCRs with disease status, and machine learning. Both class I and class II loci were covered by HLA typing, at four-digit resolution. Among the approximately 400 genotyped donors, approximately 77% belonged to the genetic ancestry cluster associated with self-reported Caucasian donors. The later analysis used no new phenotypic data to find candidate immune exposures, relying instead on TCR beta sequences and their occurrence across donors. Among about 370 genotyped donors of the cohort, an average of roughly 230,000 unique TCR beta nucleotide sequences was sequenced per donor, of which about 18% were non-productive. Overall study outcomes, separate from this receptor: Most CMV-associated TCR beta chains appeared to be HLA-restricted in a later analysis, and the HLA associations seemed to be driven largely by CMV exposure. Some IMGT-functional V segments, including TRBV6-2 and TRBV6-3, could not be told apart with the 87-base-pair reads, so those segments were excluded. Cytomegalovirus status was reported to be diagnosed by the classifier with high specificity and sensitivity in both the original and validation cohorts. A further reported finding was that TCR beta sequences accurately predicted the HLA-A and HLA-B alleles for most subjects in the first cohort. The earlier analysis of some 560 of the donors excluded roughly 17 rarely observed V segments, including chromosome 9 orphons, because counts were too low. A later genetic analysis reported fewer N-insertions in productive TCRs among donors in an Asian-associated ancestry cluster than the roughly 670-donor mean. An earlier analysis of some 590 of the donors showed that most TCR beta V segments appeared in productive rearrangements either about 87% or about 30% of the time, which broadly matched IMGT annotations. V-gene and J-gene trimming of TCR beta chains was associated with a missense DCLRE1C variant in a later genetic analysis, and the association was replicated in an independent cohort. Most TCR sequences were observed very rarely across donors, whereas some public TCRs were present in many individuals. A group of highly shared sequence variants was considered likely to be a technical artifact of the sequencing pipeline. It was suggested by the authors that the approach could potentially be generalized to other disease states and immunological phenotypes. In a later analysis, HLA-associated TCR beta chains were found to be more clonally expanded and to have lower generation probabilities than equally common non-associated chains. According to a later analysis, parvovirus B19, influenza, CMV and Epstein-Barr virus appeared linked to several top co-occurrence clusters. The only immune exposure information available for the cohort was CMV serostatus. HLA typing was unavailable for some donors at each locus, so association tests used only the typed subset. When HLA alleles, especially DR and DQ, strongly co-occurred, TCR associations were difficult to assign to individual alleles. In a later analysis, the rate of TCR association differed among HLA loci, with DRB1 alleles having the most associated TCRs and HLA-C alleles having the fewest. The study listed approximately 160 TCR beta chains as associated with cytomegalovirus. Linkage disequilibrium might explain the correlated functional status among segregating V segments, but an unknown experimental factor could not be ruled out. A later analysis associated approximately 17,000 TCR beta sequences with specific HLA alleles at a false discovery rate of 0.05. A few of the identified cytomegalovirus-associated TCR beta chains were confirmed in vitro to be specific for cytomegalovirus antigens. Presence/absence analyses assumed roughly uniform sequencing depth across donors, an assumption that may not hold. The cohort was sequenced for TCR beta chains only, and without alpha or paired-chain data the features that could be detected were limited.

The cohort was made up of roughly 670 healthy bone marrow donors. At the time of sampling, all cohort members were nominally healthy, though unrecorded immune exposures were likely present. The donor tested CMV seronegative, placing the donor among the 300 to 450 seronegative members of the cohort. A peripheral blood sample was collected from each donor, and TCR beta sequencing was performed on peripheral blood mononuclear cells. Genomic DNA was extracted from the blood cell samples with the Qiagen DNeasy Blood Extraction Kit. Library preparation was by the immunoSEQ multiplex PCR assay. For the multiplex PCR, a mixture combining 60 forward primers for TCR Vbeta segments and 13 reverse primers for TCR Jbeta segments was used. The CDR3 region of rearranged TCR beta genes was amplified from genomic DNA by a multiplex PCR assay. On the Illumina HiSeq System, the amplified TCR beta libraries were sequenced as 87-base-pair reads. The original pipeline was this. A later analysis tallied 70 million to 100 million unique TCR beta chains across the 650 to 750 repertoires, and approximately 12 million of those chains were shared by two or more donors. Raw reads were error-corrected and collapsed into unique sequences with a nearest-neighbor algorithm that merged closely related sequences to remove PCR and sequencing errors. Alignment of CDR3 sequences to IMGT reference sequences was used to assign V, D and J gene segments. For a sequence to be retained, a match of at least six nucleotides was required to both a V gene segment and a J gene segment. Rearrangements were classified as productive when the CDR3 lacked stop codons and remained in frame with V and J, and all other rearrangements were classified as non-productive. Following IMGT convention, CDR3 was defined as the stretch from the second conserved V-encoded cysteine up to the conserved J-encoded phenylalanine. In an earlier analysis of around 570 of the donors, sequences lacking an unambiguous match to a single V gene segment were excluded. An earlier analysis of fewer than 750 of the donors called V segments functional above 56.7% productive rearrangements and segregating when the between-donor standard deviation exceeded 5%. To diagnose cytomegalovirus status from the catalog of TCR beta chain sequences, a statistical classification framework was built. V and J gene assignment, in a later analysis, came from comparing TCR nucleotide sequences with IMGT/GENE-DB human TR gene sequences. In a later analysis, CDR3 sequences and most-parsimonious VDJ recombination scenarios were assigned using the TCRdist pipeline. In a later analysis, each TCR beta chain was defined by its CDR3 amino acid sequence together with its V-gene family, and reads lacking a unique V-gene family were excluded. In a later analysis, nearly 600 highly shared, low-generation-probability nucleotide sequences were removed to address suspected cross-contamination and a sequencing artifact. In a later analysis, a clonal expansion index for each public chain was calculated from normalized within-repertoire ranks of inferred template counts. Generation probabilities in a later analysis came from a VDJ recombination model fitted to out-of-frame rearrangements, and those results were checked against IGoR. In a later analysis, TCR-TCR, TCR-HLA and TCR-CMV co-occurrence was scored with hypergeometric tests, and a repertoire-size bias correction was applied to TCR pairs. False discovery rates were estimated in a later analysis by permuting HLA or CMV assignments 20 times. In a later analysis, co-occurring TCRs were grouped using DBSCAN, with TCRdist sequence similarity added in when clustering inside HLA-allele-positive subsets. Repertoires with fewer than 30,000 or more than 120,000 public chains, plus five repertoires with anomalous nucleotide sharing, were excluded from co-occurrence clustering. TCRdb's version of the immuneACCESS table is confined to in-frame rearrangements and falls short of the full clone set. An unresolved V gene accounts for under half of the shortfall where checked; the remainder is of unknown origin. V and J calls and clone size are copied from that table; D and trimming were computed from the DNA. Recorded for this sample are some 52,000 clones; approximately 72% of them occurred a single time. The ten largest clones represent over 8% of the sample.

This receptor was taken from a woman aged 45-65 years in good health and CMV-seronegative. Recombination joined TRBV4-2 with TRBJ2-1; TRBD2 matches 7 bases in the middle. The sample consisted of PBMCs. In nucleotide form, the sequence is TGTGCCAGCAGCCCCGAACCGGGGGGATACAATGAGCAGTTCTTC. Its product reads: CASSPEPGGYNEQFF.